A single sample gave rise to the 21 T cell receptor beta chains below, sequenced in a study of blood T cell repertoires in COVID-19 (dated by TCRdb to the early 2020s). The library was built by means of the immunoSEQ multiplex PCR assay. In TCRdb, the immuneACCESS table is reduced to in-frame sequences with V and J assigned. These tables do not hold every clone; where another copy was compared, an unresolved V gene accounts for under half, and the others remain unexplained. The sample table records more than 450,000 clones; about 90% of these occur just once. 0.7% of the sample is held by the ten biggest clonotypes. The sequenced sample consisted of PBMCs or T cells enriched from blood (not recorded which). The receptors derive from a woman aged 18 to 35 who had recovered from COVID-19.

This clone was counted once. The chain recombines TRBV9 with TRBJ2-7; D unclear. Trimming pared 0 bases from V and 9 bases from J, leaving 13 bases between. This CDR3 spans 13 amino acids. The V gene's germline CDR1 is SGDLS and CDR2 YYNGEE. The CDR3 is CASSVALEDRQYF. The CDR3 DNA follows: TGTGCCAGCAGCGTAGCCTTAGAAGATCGGCAGTACTTC.

The chain employs TRBV7-9 and TRBJ2-1, with TRBD1 matching 8 bases. Germline CDR1 reads SEHNR; CDR2 reads FQNEAQ (reference sequence). CDR3 length: 17 amino acids. J gave up 4 bases and V 5 bases, and 13 bases lay outside the gene matches. The DNA for the CDR3 is TGTGCCAGCAGCCGCCCAGTGACAGGGGACCTTTACAATGAGCAGTTCTTC. Protein product: CASSRPVTGDLYNEQFF.

This chain joins TRBV6-1 and TRBJ1-5; 7 bases map to TRBD1. V shed 3 bases and J 4 bases; nucleotides not matched to a gene: 6. CDR3 length equals 15 residues. The germline V gene has CDR1 MNHNS and CDR2 SASEGT. CDR3: CASSERDRQNQPQHF. The CDR3, as DNA: TGTGCCAGCAGTGAGCGGGACAGACAAAATCAGCCCCAGCATTTT.

The V call is TRBV20-1, the J call TRBJ1-1, with TRBD1 as a possible D gene (6 bases). Germline V lookup: CDR1 DFQATT, CDR2 SNEGSKA (reference sequence). The length of the CDR3 is 11 residues. Trimming removed 3 bases at V and 4 bases at J, with 6 bases between. CDR3 sequence: CSARTGTEAFF. The CDR3 nucleotides read TGCAGTGCTAGGACAGGCACTGAAGCTTTCTTT.

The chain joins TRBV27 to TRBJ1-2, with D tentatively TRBD1 (5 bases). The CDR3 runs 14 residues. The germline V gene has CDR1 MNHEY and CDR2 SMNVEV (reference sequence). V shed 2 bases and J shed 4 bases, with 11 bases lying between them. The CDR3 here is CASSLGADIYGYTF. Here the CDR3 DNA reads TGTGCCAGCAGTTTAGGGGCGGACATCTATGGCTACACCTTC.

This chain joins TRBV10-1 and TRBJ2-3, with TRBD2 matching 12 bases. After removal of 6 bases from V and 6 bases from J, the junction contained 13 bases not matched to a gene. Germline lookup yields CDR1 WNHNN and CDR2 SYGVQD (reference sequence). This CDR3 spans 17 amino acids. The CDR3 protein is CASSALTSGGLFDTQYF. CDR3 nucleotides: TGCGCCAGCAGCGCTCTAACTAGCGGGGGGCTGTTCGATACGCAGTATTTT.

The V and J genes are TRBV7-2 and TRBJ2-7; 11 nucleotides agree with TRBD2. CDR1 is SGHTA and CDR2 is FQGNSA in the germline V gene. This CDR3 contains 15 residues. J lost 4 bases, V lost 6 bases, and 8 bases had no gene match. CDR3 bases: TGTGCCAGCAGTCAGGGACTAGCGGAGATTTACGAGCAGTACTTC. This sequence encodes CASSQGLAEIYEQYF. Complete variable domain (other parts from reference TRBV7-2 and TRBJ2-7): GAGVSQSPSNKVTEKGKDVELRCDPISGHTALYWYRQSLGQGLEFLIYFQGNSAPDKSGLPSDRFSAERTGGSVSTLTIQRTQQEDSAVYLCASSQGLAEIYEQYFGPGTRLTVT.

The chain carries TRBV7-2 and TRBJ1-1; possibly TRBD1 for D (5 bases). Per germline, CDR1 SGHTA and CDR2 FQGNSA. CDR3 length equals 15 residues. V was cut by 4 bases and J by 6 bases, with 18 bases left in between. This CDR3 reads CASSWAGPGSAEAFF. Here the CDR3 DNA reads TGTGCCAGCAGCTGGGCGGGACCCGGGAGCGCTGAAGCTTTCTTT. The variable domain in full, with the rest retrieved from reference TRBV7-2 and TRBJ1-1, is GAGVSQSPSNKVTEKGKDVELRCDPISGHTALYWYRQSLGQGLEFLIYFQGNSAPDKSGLPSDRFSAERTGGSVSTLTIQRTQQEDSAVYLCASSWAGPGSAEAFFGQGTRLTVV.

The rearrangement joins TRBV3-1 (or the pseudogene TRBV3-2) to TRBJ1-1; possible D gene TRBD1, 6 bases. V was shortened by 4 bases and J by 1 base, with 16 bases between the two germline ends. CDR3 size: 16 residues. Germline V lookup: CDR1 LGHDT, CDR2 YNNKEL (reference sequence). The DNA for the CDR3 is TGTGCCAGCAGCCCTACCCACAGAGGGGGGAACACTGAAGCTTTCTTT. It yields the protein CASSPTHRGGNTEAFF.

This sequence joins TRBV5-6 and TRBJ1-1; TRBD1 matches at 7 bases. V shed 6 bases and J 1 base; nucleotides not matched to a gene: 15. Germline V gene lookup returns CDR1 SGHDT and CDR2 YYEEEE. The CDR3 is 17 amino acids. The CDR3 DNA is TGTGCCAGCATCTTTGGGGCACAGGGGCGAAGGAACACTGAAGCTTTCTTT. This translates into CASIFGAQGRRNTEAFF.

This chain connects TRBV5-1 to TRBJ1-6; 8 bases agree with TRBD1. V lost 2 bases and J lost 10; bases outside the gene matches: 5. CDR1 and CDR2 (germline): SGHRS, YFSETQ. The CDR3 is made up of 14 amino acids. The CDR3, as DNA: TGCGCCAGCAGCTTCCAGGGGGCAGAGTCACCCCTCCACTTT. Translation: CASSFQGAESPLHF. The full variable domain, in which reference TRBV5-1 and TRBJ1-6 provide the parts outside the CDR3, is KAGVTQTPRYLIKTRGQQVTLSCSPISGHRSVSWYQQTPGQGLQFLFEYFSETQRNKGNFPGRFSGRQFSNSRSEMNVSTLELGDSALYLCASSFQGAESPLHFGNGTRLTVT.

The chain has TRBV19 and TRBJ1-1, with D possibly being TRBD1 (6 bases). V was cut by 6 bases and J by 5 bases, with 10 bases left in between. The CDR3 runs to 12 residues. From germline, CDR1 is LNHDA and CDR2 SQIVND (reference sequence). The CDR3 nucleotides are TGTGCCAGTAGAGAGGGGGGGACTGAAGCTTTCTTT. Its translation is CASREGGTEAFF.

This clone came up once. CDR3 sequence reads: CASSLGQRNTIYF. The CDR3 coding sequence is TGCGCCAGCAGCTTGGGACAACGAAACACCATATATTTT. The chain links TRBV5-1 to TRBJ1-3; D is unclear. V was pared by 0 bases and J by 5 bases, with 6 bases between. The CDR3 is made up of 13 amino acids. Germline CDR1 and CDR2: SGHRS and YFSETQ.

The chain recombines TRBV29-1 with TRBJ2-2, with TRBD1 identical over 8 bases. V trimming: 7 bases; J trimming: 6 bases; junction bases outside the gene matches: 7. The CDR3 is made up of 13 amino acids. The germline CDR1 and CDR2 sequences are SQVTM and ANQGSEA. The CDR3 spells CSARTGKAGELFF. The CDR3 DNA reads as TGCAGCGCCAGGACAGGGAAGGCCGGGGAGCTGTTTTTT.

The chain is built from TRBV11-3 and TRBJ2-2, with 7 bases matching TRBD2. The CDR3 spans 15 residues. V shed 5 bases, J shed 0 bases, and the junction held 3 bases outside the gene matches. Germline values: CDR1 SGHNT, CDR2 YENEEA. CDR3 residues: CASSPGGSNTGELFF. The DNA of the CDR3 is TGTGCCAGCAGCCCGGGAGGCTCGAACACCGGGGAGCTGTTTTTT.

The chain couples TRBV29-1 to TRBJ1-1; D gene unclear. Germline loops: CDR1 SQVTM, CDR2 ANQGSEA. The CDR3 sequence is 11 residues long. CDR3 in amino acids: CSSQQADEAFF. The CDR3 bases are TGCAGTTCCCAGCAGGCAGATGAAGCTTTCTTT.

V and J are TRBV3-1 (or the pseudogene TRBV3-2) and TRBJ2-5; TRBD1 might be the D (5 bases). This CDR3 is 14 amino acids long. Germline V gene sequence: CDR1 LGHDT, CDR2 YNNKEL (reference sequence). V lost 1 base to trimming and J lost 4 bases, with 10 bases between them. The CDR3: CASSQGTRGETQYF. The CDR3 DNA reads as TGTGCCAGCAGCCAAGGGACAAGGGGAGAGACCCAGTACTTC.

In this sample, this clone turned up a few times. J is TRBJ1-4 and V is TRBV27; TRBD1 might be the D (5 bases). Germline CDR1 is MNHEY and CDR2 is SMNVEV (reference sequence). The germline V and J ends were trimmed by 4 bases and 4 bases, with 7 bases remaining between them. CDR3 length: 13 residues. Here the CDR3 reads CASSWGGNEKLFF. The CDR3 nucleotides read TGTGCCAGCAGTTGGGGGGGTAATGAAAAACTGTTTTTT.

This rearrangement joins TRBV10-3 to TRBJ2-1; D call uncertain. The germline V and J ends were trimmed by 6 bases and 5 bases, with 17 bases remaining between them. The CDR3 contains 15 residues. The germline CDR1 and CDR2 sequences are ENHRY and SYGVKD. In DNA form, the CDR3 reads TGTGCCATCAGCTCGACAAGTCTCCTGGACAATGAGCAGTTCTTC. The encoded protein is CAISSTSLLDNEQFF.

Turning to this clone: Other DNA sequences in this specimen translate into the identical CDR3. This rearrangement joins TRBV5-1 to TRBJ2-3; a possible D gene is TRBD1 (6 bases). The V end lost 6 bases, the J end lost 1 base, and 9 bases lay between the germline ends. Germline CDR1 reads SGHRS; CDR2 reads YFSETQ. The length of the CDR3 is 13 residues. The CDR3 DNA is TGCGCCAGCAACGAGGGGGGCACAGATACGCAGTATTTT. This gives the protein CASNEGGTDTQYF.

The rearrangement uses TRBV3-1 (or the pseudogene TRBV3-2) and TRBJ1-2, with TRBD1 identical over 9 bases. Germline-derived CDR1 and CDR2 are LGHDT and YNNKEL (reference sequence). J was trimmed by 5 bases and V by 4 bases; bases with no gene match: 5. The CDR3 loop spans 14 amino acids. CDR3: CASSPGQGLYGYTF. The CDR3 nucleotides are TGTGCCAGCAGCCCGGGACAGGGACTTTATGGCTACACCTTC.